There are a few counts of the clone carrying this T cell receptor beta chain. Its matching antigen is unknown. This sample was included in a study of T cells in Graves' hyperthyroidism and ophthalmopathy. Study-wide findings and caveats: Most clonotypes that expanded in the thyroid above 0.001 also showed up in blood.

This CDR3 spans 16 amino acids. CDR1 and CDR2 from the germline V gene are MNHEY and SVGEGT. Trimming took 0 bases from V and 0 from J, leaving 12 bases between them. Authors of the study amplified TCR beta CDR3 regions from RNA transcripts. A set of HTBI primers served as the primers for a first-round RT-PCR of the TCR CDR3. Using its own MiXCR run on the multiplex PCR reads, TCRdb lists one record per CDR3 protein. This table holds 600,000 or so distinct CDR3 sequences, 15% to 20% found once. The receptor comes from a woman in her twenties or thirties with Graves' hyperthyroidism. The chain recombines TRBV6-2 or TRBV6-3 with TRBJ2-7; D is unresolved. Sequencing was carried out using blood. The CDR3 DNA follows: TGTGCCAGCAGTTACTCGACGGTACAGAGCTCCTACGAGCAGTACTTC. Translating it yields CASSYSTVQSSYEQYF.